Listed here are 3 T cell receptor beta chains from one sample, sequenced in a study of CXCR3-negative and CXCR3-positive naive CD8 T cells. Study results and limitations: TRB CDR3s were more hydrophobic in CXCR3-positive than in CXCR3-negative naive cells.

UMI labels and 5' RACE were used to prepare the TRB cDNA libraries. No DNA is given; TCRdb re-called the 5' RACE reads and lists each CDR3 protein once. Its listing shows about 130,000 distinct CDR3 sequences. These TCRs' antigens remain unknown. The source material was naive CXCR3+ CD8+ T cells from blood. The subset: CD45RO-CCR7+CD27+CD95- naive CD8+ T cells expressing CXCR3 (TNR3+). Every receptor here comes from a human donor in good health. Some clones in this sample may be carry-over from other donors' samples.

The rearrangement joins TRBV9 to TRBJ1-2; TCRdb reports TRBD1, a call that lacks DNA to check it against. The CDR3 loop spans 15 amino acids. Germline V gene lookup returns CDR1 SGDLS and CDR2 YYNGEE. CDR3: CASSAPGQGNYGYTF.

The CDR3 loop reads CASSQETSAYNEQFF. The chain has TRBV4-2 and TRBJ2-1; TCRdb's D gene call, TRBD2, goes unchecked for lack of DNA. This CDR3 has 15 residues. Germline-derived CDR1 and CDR2 are LGHNA and YNFKEQ.

The V call is TRBV19, the J call TRBJ2-7; the D gene TCRdb calls, TRBD1, cannot be checked with no DNA. CDR3 length: 13 amino acids. Germline V gene data show CDR1 as LNHDA and CDR2 as SQIVND (reference sequence). CDR3 in amino acids: CASTLGQGHEQYF.